The 8 T cell receptor beta chains in this list originate from one sample, sequenced in a study of blood T cell repertoires in COVID-19. Assay: immunoSEQ multiplex PCR; the TCRdb copy retains only in-frame clones and omits some. This table holds a few hundred thousand clones, 65% to 85% found once. The source material was peripheral blood. The receptors stem from a woman between 45 and 65 years old with acute or convalescent COVID-19.

The rearrangement joins TRBV23-1 to TRBJ2-5; D might be TRBD1 (6 bases). TRBV23-1 is recorded as an ORF, its role being uncertain. Trimming took 7 bases from V and 5 from J, leaving 17 bases between them. The CDR3 length is 14 residues. The CDR3 sequence: CASTQGQGVETQYF. The CDR3 DNA reads TGCGCCAGCACCCAGGGGCAGGGTGTCGAGACCCAGTACTTC.

The chain couples TRBV18 to TRBJ1-2, with 8 bases fitting TRBD1. Germline V gene sequence: CDR1 KGHSH, CDR2 LQKENI. V shed 3 bases, J shed 2 bases, and the junction held 2 bases outside the gene matches. The CDR3 has 14 residues. The CDR3 nucleotides read TGTGCCAGCTCACCGGACAGGGCGAACTATGGCTACACCTTC. Protein sequence: CASSPDRANYGYTF.

The rearrangement uses TRBV29-1 and TRBJ2-7; TRBD1 agrees at 7 bases. With 7 bases clipped from V and 7 bases from J, the junction kept 4 bases outside the gene matches. Germline CDR1 and CDR2: SQVTM and ANQGSEA. The CDR3 has 10 residues. The CDR3 bases are TGCAGCGCTGGGACAGAGGAGCAGTACTTC. It encodes CSAGTEEQYF.

This chain joins TRBV30 and TRBJ2-7; D remains ambiguous. Germline CDR1 GTSNPN, CDR2 SVGIG (reference sequence). The V gene lost 1 base and the J gene lost 0 bases, with 4 bases spanning the gap. The CDR3 loop spans 12 amino acids. CDR3 loop: CAWSAISYEQYF. DNA of the CDR3: TGTGCCTGGAGTGCTATCTCCTACGAGCAGTACTTC.

The chain recombines TRBV29-1 with TRBJ1-4; maybe TRBD1 (5 bases). Germline CDR1 SQVTM, CDR2 ANQGSEA. Trimming pared 6 bases from V and 4 bases from J, leaving 18 bases between. The CDR3 is 15 amino acids. This chain's CDR3 is CSVTPTGGINEKLFF. The CDR3 DNA sequence: TGCAGCGTGACTCCAACCGGGGGGATTAATGAAAAACTGTTTTTT.

The chain combines TRBV5-6 with TRBJ2-7; TRBD2 is a possible D gene (5 bases). Germline assignment: CDR1 SGHDT and CDR2 YYEEEE. The CDR3 totals 13 residues. Trimming took 5 bases from V and 4 from J, leaving 13 bases between them. The chain's CDR3 is CASSRGRGYEQYV. CDR3 DNA sequence: TGTGCCAGCAGTCGAGGGCGAGGGTACGAGCAGTACGTC.

In DNA form, the CDR3 reads TGTGCCAGCAGTGAACCGGGGGGCCAAGATACGCAGTATTTT. Translation gives CASSEPGGQDTQYF. The chain carries TRBV6-1 and TRBJ2-3; D might be TRBD2 (7 bases). Trimming stripped 2 bases from V and 5 bases from J, with 11 bases between. The CDR3 is made up of 14 amino acids. Germline CDR1 and CDR2: MNHNS and SASEGT.

In DNA form, the CDR3 reads TGTGCCAGCAGTGAAGCTAGCGGATCTTACAATGAGCAGTTCTTC. This translates into CASSEASGSYNEQFF. The chain uses TRBV2 and TRBJ2-1, with D perhaps matching TRBD2 (6 bases). The germline V gene has CDR1 SNHLY and CDR2 FYNNEI. Between the trimmed V and J ends, which lost 0 bases and 4 bases, there was a span of 10 bases. The CDR3 consists of 15 residues.